This T cell receptor (beta chain) was recovered during a study of vaccination effects on CD4 cells after COVID-19. Within the ViraFEST assay, antigen-specific CD4+ T cells underwent expansion with viral peptide pools prior to sequencing. With more than nine days of culture completed, CD4+ T cells were isolated. Vaccine recipients, nucleocapsid antibody negative, had no prior SARS-CoV-2 infection. The CDR3 totals 14 residues. Per germline, CDR1 SGHTA and CDR2 FQGNSA. Trimming pared 2 bases from V and 12 bases from J, leaving 17 bases between. About this clone itself: Antigen: not known.

This table comes from immunoSEQ multiplex PCR, and its TCRdb copy is limited to in-frame clones, with some not included. Of about 68,000 clones in the sample, under 90% were seen once. Source: CD4+ T cells from PBMCs cultured with SARS-CoV-2 spike peptides, taken before COVID-19 vaccination. The V and J genes are TRBV7-2 and TRBJ2-1, with D possibly called TRBD1 or TRBD2 (6 bases each). This sequence originates from a human donor who received a COVID-19 vaccine. As DNA, the CDR3 is TGTGCCAGCAGCTTACCGCGTAGTGAGGGGGGGCAGTTCTTC. This encodes CASSLPRSEGGQFF.